Shown below are 28 T cell receptor beta chains from a single sample sequenced in a study of cytomegalovirus exposure and HLA in healthy donors. Measured with immunoSEQ multiplex PCR; TCRdb has only the in-frame clones, and not every one. The data show 220,000 or so clones, roughly 83% seen once. Sample: PBMCs. These receptors came from a young woman in good health and CMV-seropositive.

This clone was picked up a small number of times. V is TRBV7-9 and J is TRBJ2-1; 14 positions agree with TRBD2. Germline CDR1 SEHNR, CDR2 FQNEAQ (reference sequence). The V gene end was trimmed by 4 bases and the J gene end by 8 bases; junction bases not matched to a gene: 1. The CDR3 has 14 amino acids. In DNA, the CDR3 is TGTGCCAGCAGCTCGGGACTAGCGGGAGATGAGCAGTTCTTC. This codes for CASSSGLAGDEQFF.

The rearrangement joins TRBV4-1 to TRBJ1-2; possibly TRBD1 for D (6 bases). The ends were cut back, 3 bases at V and 8 bases at J, with 16 bases in the middle. Germline CDR1 MGHRA, CDR2 YSYEKL. The length of the CDR3 is 14 residues. The CDR3 is CASSQWLGAHGYTF. In DNA form, the CDR3 reads TGCGCCAGCAGCCAGTGGCTGGGGGCGCACGGCTACACCTTC.

The chain is built from TRBV11-3 and TRBJ2-7; 8 bases are shared with TRBD1. The CDR3 runs to 16 residues. Germline CDR1 is SGHNT and CDR2 is YENEEA. The V segment lost 3 bases and the J segment 6 bases; nucleotides outside the gene matches: 13. The CDR3 DNA sequence: TGTGCCAGCAGCTTCCCGTTCGAGACAGGGGTTGGCGAGCAGTACTTC. Translating it yields CASSFPFETGVGEQYF.

This clone was observed once. In the same sample, other DNA sequences code for this CDR3. The chain has TRBV20-1 and TRBJ2-7; no reliable D call. From germline, CDR1 is DFQATT and CDR2 SNEGSKA (reference sequence). This CDR3 region has 11 residues. Deletions cut 3 bases from V and 4 bases from J, with 7 bases between. CDR3 bases: TGCAGTGCTAGCCCAGGATACGAGCAGTACTTC. Translating it yields CSASPGYEQYF.

This clone appeared a single time. The rearrangement joins TRBV6-4 to TRBJ1-1; 11 positions match TRBD1. This CDR3 region has 17 residues. The J segment lost 4 bases and the V segment lost 6 bases, leaving 13 bases of the junction unmatched. Germline CDR1 reads MRHNA; CDR2 reads SNTAGT. CDR3 sequence reads: CASRADRGPASGTEAFF. CDR3 in DNA: TGTGCCAGCAGGGCGGACAGGGGGCCCGCGTCGGGCACTGAAGCTTTCTTT.

The rearrangement joins TRBV27 to TRBJ1-1; the D is unclear. Trimming left V 5 bases short and J 1 base short, with 11 bases between. The CDR3 is 14 amino acids. Per the germline V gene, CDR1 is MNHEY and CDR2 is SMNVEV (reference sequence). The CDR3, as DNA: TGTGCCAGCAGTCTGGGTCTAGGGAACACTGAAGCTTTCTTT. This translates into CASSLGLGNTEAFF.

The rearrangement links TRBV27 to TRBJ2-7, with 7 bases fitting TRBD2. J was trimmed by 2 bases and V by 3 bases; bases with no gene match: 1. Germline loops: CDR1 MNHEY, CDR2 SMNVEV (reference sequence). CDR3 size: 13 residues. The CDR3 protein is CASSLTSPYEQYF. The CDR3, as DNA: TGTGCCAGCAGTTTGACTAGCCCCTACGAGCAGTACTTC.

V usage is TRBV5-1 and J usage is TRBJ2-7; D is unclear. Per germline, CDR1 SGHRS and CDR2 YFSETQ. This CDR3 is built from 11 residues. Trimming pared 0 bases from V and 6 bases from J, leaving 4 bases between. The CDR3 DNA reads as TGCGCCAGCAGCTTGGAACGCGAGCAGTACTTC. Translating it yields CASSLEREQYF.

V usage is TRBV14 and J usage is TRBJ1-2; D gene uncertain. Between the trimmed V and J ends, which lost 4 bases and 11 bases, there was a span of 14 bases. Germline V gene lookup returns CDR1 SGHDN and CDR2 FVKESK. This CDR3 comprises 12 residues. Written as DNA, the CDR3 is TGTGCCAGCAGCCTGGAGAGGAGGTTGTACACCTTC. It is translated as CASSLERRLYTF.

The chain has TRBV6-5 and TRBJ1-3, with D possibly matching TRBD1 (5 bases). Trimming took off 9 bases at V and 8 bases at J, with 17 bases between the two ends. CDR1 MNHEY and CDR2 SVGAGI come from the germline V gene. This CDR3 has 13 amino acids. CDR3: CASSEGRGDTIYF. The CDR3, as DNA: TGTGCCAGTTCTGAGGGGCGAGGAGACACCATATATTTT.

The gene calls are TRBV21-1 and TRBJ2-7; the table's D gene call, TRBD1, was not cross checked with the DNA. TRBV21-1 is deemed a pseudogene. CDR3 length: 14 amino acids. The CDR3 nucleotides read TGTGCCAGCTACCCCCGGACAGGGACCTACGAGCAGTACTTC. It codes for CASYPRTGTYEQYF.

The rearrangement joins TRBV18 to TRBJ2-1, with 10 positions matching TRBD1. Germline V gene lookup returns CDR1 KGHSH and CDR2 LQKENI. J was trimmed by 9 bases and V by 6 bases; bases with no gene match: 2. The CDR3 contains 12 residues. The CDR3 reads CASSWTGGEQFF. CDR3 nucleotide sequence: TGTGCCAGCTCGTGGACAGGGGGTGAGCAGTTCTTC.

The gene calls are TRBV27 and TRBJ2-7; TRBD1 matches at 8 bases. Germline V gives CDR1 MNHEY, CDR2 SMNVEV (reference sequence). The CDR3 sequence is 14 residues long. V shed 5 bases and J 3 bases; nucleotides not matched to a gene: 6. The CDR3 sequence: CASSLRQGHYEQYF. The CDR3 nucleotides are TGTGCCAGCAGTCTACGACAGGGGCACTACGAGCAGTACTTC.

With respect to this clone: This CDR3 is also generated by other DNA sequences in the sample. The CDR3 DNA reads as TGTGCCTGGAGTGTACAAGGGACCGGGGAGCTGTTTTTT. It specifies CAWSVQGTGELFF. The chain links TRBV30 to TRBJ2-2; D is ambiguous. The germline V and J ends were trimmed by 0 bases and 5 bases, with 7 bases remaining between them. Germline assignment: CDR1 GTSNPN and CDR2 SVGIG (reference sequence). There are 13 residues in the CDR3.

This chain joins TRBV30 and TRBJ2-7; 8 nucleotides align to TRBD1. J was trimmed by 7 bases and V by 1 base; bases with no gene match: 15. Germline CDR1 and CDR2: GTSNPN and SVGIG (reference sequence). CDR3 length: 16 residues. The CDR3 bases are TGTGCCTGGAGTGCCAGGGGGCGCAACGTTAAAAATGAGCAGTACTTC. Encoded protein: CAWSARGRNVKNEQYF.

The V gene is TRBV10-3, the J gene TRBJ1-1, with TRBD1 as a possible D gene (5 bases). Germline CDR1 is ENHRY and CDR2 is SYGVKD. The CDR3 runs to 16 residues. V lost 8 bases, J lost 1 base, and 20 bases lay in between. CDR3 sequence (DNA): TGTGCCATCGGGGCGGGTAGCGGGCAGGGGAACACTGAAGCTTTCTTT. Amino acids: CAIGAGSGQGNTEAFF.

This clone has only a few counts. V and J are TRBV10-3 and TRBJ2-2, with 9 bases that match TRBD1. With 3 bases clipped from V and 0 bases from J, the junction kept 8 bases outside the gene matches. CDR1 ENHRY and CDR2 SYGVKD come from the germline V gene. The CDR3 length is 18 residues. CDR3 nucleotide sequence: TGTGCCATCAGTGAAGCGGGACAGGGAAGGTCGAACACCGGGGAGCTGTTTTTT. It specifies CAISEAGQGRSNTGELFF.

This rearrangement joins TRBV6-5 to TRBJ1-1; no clear D. Germline loops: CDR1 MNHEY, CDR2 SVGAGI. This CDR3 is 11 amino acids long. The V end lost 11 bases, the J end lost 5 bases, and 12 bases lay between the germline ends. CDR3: CAVPDGTEAFF. CDR3 coding DNA: TGTGCCGTGCCCGATGGGACTGAAGCTTTCTTT.

This rearrangement joins TRBV7-6 to TRBJ1-1; D is unclear. The ends were cut back, 4 bases at V and 0 bases at J, with 9 bases in the middle. This CDR3 comprises 14 residues. From germline, CDR1 is SGHVS and CDR2 FNYEAQ. CDR3 nucleotide sequence: TGTGCCAGCAGCTCAGAGGGCATGAACACTGAAGCTTTCTTT. Its translation is CASSSEGMNTEAFF.

The rearrangement uses TRBV7-2 and TRBJ2-3; D may match TRBD1 or TRBD2 (6 bases each). The CDR3 spans 16 residues. V was trimmed by 2 bases and J by 2 bases, leaving 14 bases between them. Per the germline V gene, CDR1 is SGHTA and CDR2 is FQGNSA. The CDR3 region is CASSLIGGRYTDTQYF. As DNA, the CDR3 is TGTGCCAGCAGCTTAATCGGGGGCAGATACACAGATACGCAGTATTTT.

The V gene is TRBV18, the J gene TRBJ1-2, with a tentative D call TRBD1 (5 bases). Germline CDR1 and CDR2: KGHSH and LQKENI. The CDR3 spans 16 residues. V dropped 0 bases and J dropped 2 bases, with 13 bases sitting between them. The CDR3 spells CASSPPVSRQNYGYTF. The CDR3 DNA reads TGTGCCAGCTCACCACCGGTTTCTAGACAGAACTATGGCTACACCTTC.

CDR3 sequence: CASSPTSGASSYEQYF. The CDR3 DNA is TGTGCCAGCAGTCCGACTAGCGGGGCCTCGTCCTACGAGCAGTACTTC. This chain joins TRBV27 and TRBJ2-7; 11 bases are a match to TRBD2. V dropped 5 bases and J dropped 1; count of bases not matched to a gene: 7. CDR1 and CDR2 (germline): MNHEY, SMNVEV (reference sequence). This CDR3 region has 16 residues.

The chain couples TRBV4-2 to TRBJ2-1, with 11 bases aligning to TRBD2. The V gene's germline CDR1 is LGHNA and CDR2 YNFKEQ. Trimming cost V 2 bases and J 6 bases; bases outside gene matches: 6. The CDR3 spans 16 residues. This CDR3 reads CASSQSPGTSGNEQFF. The CDR3 bases are TGTGCCAGCAGCCAATCCCCGGGGACTAGCGGCAATGAGCAGTTCTTC.

This sequence joins TRBV27 and TRBJ1-5; D is perhaps TRBD1 (5 bases). There are 13 residues in the CDR3. Germline CDR1 is MNHEY and CDR2 is SMNVEV (reference sequence). V lost 4 bases to trimming and J lost 2 bases, with 6 bases between them. The CDR3 DNA is TGTGCCAGCAGTTGGGGGGGCAATCAGCCCCAGCATTTT. As protein: CASSWGGNQPQHF.

This chain connects TRBV13 to TRBJ2-6; TRBD2 might be the D (7 bases). Looked up from germline, CDR1 is PRHDT and CDR2 is FYEKMQ (reference sequence). This CDR3 has 17 residues. V was trimmed by 3 bases and J by 3 bases, leaving 15 bases between them. CDR3 sequence: CASSLGGGASGANVLTF. CDR3 nucleotide sequence: TGTGCCAGCAGCTTGGGCGGGGGCGCAAGTGGGGCCAACGTCCTGACTTTC. Looking up the rest from reference TRBV13 and TRBJ2-6 gives the full variable domain: AAGVIQSPRHLIKEKRETATLKCYPIPRHDTVYWYQQGPGQDPQFLISFYEKMQSDKGSIPDRFSAQQFSDYHSELNMSSLELGDSALYFCASSLGGGASGANVLTFGAGSRLTVL.

This chain uses TRBV5-6 with TRBJ1-1, with D tentatively TRBD1 (5 bases). This CDR3 contains 16 residues. Trimming took off 1 base at V and 5 bases at J, with 18 bases between the two ends. Germline V gene lookup returns CDR1 SGHDT and CDR2 YYEEEE. As DNA, the CDR3 is TGTGCCAGCAGCTTGTGGGACCGAAGTAGAGGGACTGAAGCTTTCTTT. It specifies CASSLWDRSRGTEAFF.

DNA for the CDR3: TGTGCCAGCAGACTACCGGGACTAGCGGGACGCTCCTACAATGAGCAGTTCTTC. Its protein is CASRLPGLAGRSYNEQFF. V is TRBV2 and J is TRBJ2-1, with 13 positions matching TRBD2. With 6 bases clipped from V and 0 bases from J, the junction kept 8 bases outside the gene matches. This CDR3 region has 18 residues. The germline CDR1 and CDR2 sequences are SNHLY and FYNNEI.

The rearrangement uses TRBV6-4 and TRBJ2-1; 8 bases line up with TRBD2. Germline V gives CDR1 MRHNA, CDR2 SNTAGT. V was pared by 3 bases and J by 6 bases, with 4 bases of the junction left unmatched. This CDR3 comprises 14 residues. The CDR3 DNA reads TGTGCCAGCAGTGAAGGGCGGGAGGCCAATGAGCAGTTCTTC. This codes for CASSEGREANEQFF.